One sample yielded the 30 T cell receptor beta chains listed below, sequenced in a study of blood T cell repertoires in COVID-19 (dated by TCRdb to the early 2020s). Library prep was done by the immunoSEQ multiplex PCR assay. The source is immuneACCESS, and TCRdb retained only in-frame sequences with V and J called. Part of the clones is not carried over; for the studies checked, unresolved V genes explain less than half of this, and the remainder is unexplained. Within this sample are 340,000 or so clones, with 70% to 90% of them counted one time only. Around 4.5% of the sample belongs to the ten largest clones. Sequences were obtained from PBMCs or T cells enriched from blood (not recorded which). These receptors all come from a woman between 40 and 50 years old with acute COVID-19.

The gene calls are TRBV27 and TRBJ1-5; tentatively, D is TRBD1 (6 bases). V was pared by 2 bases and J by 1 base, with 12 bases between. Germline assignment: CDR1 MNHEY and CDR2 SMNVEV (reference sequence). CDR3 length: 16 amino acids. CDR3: CASSLKGVVSNQPQHF. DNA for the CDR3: TGTGCCAGCAGTTTAAAGGGGGTTGTAAGCAATCAGCCCCAGCATTTT.

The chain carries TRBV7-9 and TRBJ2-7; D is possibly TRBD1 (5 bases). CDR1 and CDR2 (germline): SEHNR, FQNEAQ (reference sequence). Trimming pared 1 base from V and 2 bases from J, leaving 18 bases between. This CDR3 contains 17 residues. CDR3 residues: CASSLGYGQGLAYEQYF. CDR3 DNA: TGTGCCAGCAGCTTAGGGTACGGACAAGGGTTGGCCTACGAGCAGTACTTC.

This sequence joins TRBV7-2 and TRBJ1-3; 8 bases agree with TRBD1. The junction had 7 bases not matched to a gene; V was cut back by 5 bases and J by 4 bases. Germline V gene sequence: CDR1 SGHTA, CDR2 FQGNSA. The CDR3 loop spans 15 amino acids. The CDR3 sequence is CASSHRGIGGNTIYF. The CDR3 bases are TGTGCCAGCAGCCACAGGGGGATAGGGGGAAACACCATATATTTT.

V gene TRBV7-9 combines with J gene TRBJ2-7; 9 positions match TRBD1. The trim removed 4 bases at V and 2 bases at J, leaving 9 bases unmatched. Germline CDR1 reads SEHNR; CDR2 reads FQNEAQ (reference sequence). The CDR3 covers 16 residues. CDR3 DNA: TGTGCCAGCAGCTCCTTGGGGGACAGGGATACCTACGAGCAGTACTTC. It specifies CASSSLGDRDTYEQYF.

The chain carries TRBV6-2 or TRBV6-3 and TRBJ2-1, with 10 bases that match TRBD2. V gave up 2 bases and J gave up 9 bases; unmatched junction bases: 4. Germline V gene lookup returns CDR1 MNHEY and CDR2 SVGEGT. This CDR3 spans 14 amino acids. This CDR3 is CASSYGLAGVEQFF. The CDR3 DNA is TGTGCCAGCAGTTACGGGCTAGCGGGGGTTGAGCAGTTCTTC.

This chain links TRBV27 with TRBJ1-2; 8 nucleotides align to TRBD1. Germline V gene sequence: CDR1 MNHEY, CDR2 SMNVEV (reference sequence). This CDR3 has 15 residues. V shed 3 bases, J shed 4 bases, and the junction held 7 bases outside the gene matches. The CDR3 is CASSFQGAGAYGYTF. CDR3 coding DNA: TGTGCCAGCAGTTTTCAGGGGGCGGGTGCCTATGGCTACACCTTC.

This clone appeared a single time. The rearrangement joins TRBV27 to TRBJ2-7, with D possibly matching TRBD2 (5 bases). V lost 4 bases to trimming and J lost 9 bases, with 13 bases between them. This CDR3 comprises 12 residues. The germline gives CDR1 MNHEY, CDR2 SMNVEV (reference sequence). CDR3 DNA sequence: TGTGCCAGCAGTTCTTTAGATAGCGTGCAGTACTTC. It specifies CASSSLDSVQYF.

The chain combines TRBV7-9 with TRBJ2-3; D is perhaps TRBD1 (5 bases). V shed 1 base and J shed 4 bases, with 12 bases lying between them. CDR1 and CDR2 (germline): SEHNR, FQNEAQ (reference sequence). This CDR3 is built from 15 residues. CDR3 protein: CASSLDPGSSDTQYF. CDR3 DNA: TGTGCCAGCAGCTTAGATCCAGGGTCTTCAGATACGCAGTATTTT.

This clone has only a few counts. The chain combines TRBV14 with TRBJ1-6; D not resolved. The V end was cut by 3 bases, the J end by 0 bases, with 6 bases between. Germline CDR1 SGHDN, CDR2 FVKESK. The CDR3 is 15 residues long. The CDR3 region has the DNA TGTGCCAGCAGCCATGCGGGCTCCTATAATTCACCCCTCCACTTT. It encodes CASSHAGSYNSPLHF.

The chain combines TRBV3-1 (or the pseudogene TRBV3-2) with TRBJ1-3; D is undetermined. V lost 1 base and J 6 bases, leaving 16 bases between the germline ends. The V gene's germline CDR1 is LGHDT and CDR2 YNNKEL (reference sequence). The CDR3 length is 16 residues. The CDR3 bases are TGTGCCAGCAGCCAAGTCGGTCGAGGCATGGCAAACACCATATATTTT. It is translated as CASSQVGRGMANTIYF.

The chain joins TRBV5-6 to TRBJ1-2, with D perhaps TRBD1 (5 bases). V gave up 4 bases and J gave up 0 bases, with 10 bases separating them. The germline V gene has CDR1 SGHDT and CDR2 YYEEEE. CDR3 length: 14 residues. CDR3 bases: TGTGCCAGCAGCCCAACAGGAGCTAACTATGGCTACACCTTC. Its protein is CASSPTGANYGYTF. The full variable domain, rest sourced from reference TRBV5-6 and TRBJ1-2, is DAGVTQSPTHLIKTRGQQVTLRCSPKSGHDTVSWYQQALGQGPQFIFQYYEEEERQRGNFPDRFSGHQFPNYSSELNVNALLLGDSALYLCASSPTGANYGYTFGSGTRLTVV.

The CDR3, as DNA: TGTGCCAGTAGTGACTTAGCGGGGGGGTTTAGCACAGATACGCAGTATTTT. Its translation: CASSDLAGGFSTDTQYF. The chain links TRBV19 to TRBJ2-3; TRBD2 aligns across 11 bases. This CDR3 has 17 residues. CDR1 and CDR2 (germline): LNHDA, SQIVND (reference sequence). V was pared by 5 bases and J by 0 bases, with 7 bases of the junction left unmatched. Full variable domain (remainder filled in from reference TRBV19 and TRBJ2-3): DGGITQSPKYLFRKEGQNVTLSCEQNLNHDAMYWYRQDPGQGLRLIYYSQIVNDFQKGDIAEGYSVSREKKESFPLTVTSAQKNPTAFYLCASSDLAGGFSTDTQYFGPGTRLTVL.

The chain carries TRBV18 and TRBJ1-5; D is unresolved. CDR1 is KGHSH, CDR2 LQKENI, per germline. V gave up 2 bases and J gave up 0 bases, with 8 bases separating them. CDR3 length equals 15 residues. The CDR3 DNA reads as TGTGCCAGCTCACCAGAAATCAGTAGCAATCAGCCCCAGCATTTT. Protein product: CASSPEISSNQPQHF.

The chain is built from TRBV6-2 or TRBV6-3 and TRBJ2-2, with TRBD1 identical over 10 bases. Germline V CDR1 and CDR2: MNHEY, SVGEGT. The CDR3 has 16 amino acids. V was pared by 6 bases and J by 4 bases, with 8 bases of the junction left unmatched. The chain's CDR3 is CASSSGTGVLTGELFF. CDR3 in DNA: TGTGCCAGCAGCTCCGGGACAGGGGTTCTCACCGGGGAGCTGTTTTTT.

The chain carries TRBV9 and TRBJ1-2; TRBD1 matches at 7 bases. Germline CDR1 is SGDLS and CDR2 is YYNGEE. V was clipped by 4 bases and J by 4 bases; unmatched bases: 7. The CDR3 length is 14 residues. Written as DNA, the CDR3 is TGTGCCAGCAGCCGCGACCGGGACAGCTATGGCTACACCTTC. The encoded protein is CASSRDRDSYGYTF.

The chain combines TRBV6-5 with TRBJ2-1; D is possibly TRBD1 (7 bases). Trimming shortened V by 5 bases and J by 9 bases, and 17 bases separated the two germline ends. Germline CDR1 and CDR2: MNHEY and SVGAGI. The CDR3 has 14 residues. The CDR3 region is CASSRGTALPEQFF. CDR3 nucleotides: TGTGCCAGCAGTCGCGGGACAGCCCTTCCTGAGCAGTTCTTC.

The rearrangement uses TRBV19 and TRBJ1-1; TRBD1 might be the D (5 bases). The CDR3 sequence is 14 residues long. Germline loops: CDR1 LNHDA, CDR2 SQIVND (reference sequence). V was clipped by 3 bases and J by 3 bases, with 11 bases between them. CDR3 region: CASSIRTLHTEAFF. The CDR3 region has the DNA TGTGCCAGTAGTATCAGGACACTGCACACTGAAGCTTTCTTT.

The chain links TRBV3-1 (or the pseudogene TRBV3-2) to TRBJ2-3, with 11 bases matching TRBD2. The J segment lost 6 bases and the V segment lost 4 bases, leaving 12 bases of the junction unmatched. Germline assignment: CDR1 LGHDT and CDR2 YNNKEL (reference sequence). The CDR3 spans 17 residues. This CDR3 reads CASSPTSGSYLRDTQYF. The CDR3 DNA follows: TGTGCCAGCAGCCCCACTAGCGGGAGTTACCTGAGGGATACGCAGTATTTT.

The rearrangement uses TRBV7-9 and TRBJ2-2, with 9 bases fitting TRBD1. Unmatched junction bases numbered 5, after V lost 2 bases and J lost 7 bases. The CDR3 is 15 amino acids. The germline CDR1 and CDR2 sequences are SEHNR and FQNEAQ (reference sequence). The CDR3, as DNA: TGTGCCAGCAGCTTACACACGACAGGGGGCGGGGAGCTGTTTTTT. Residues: CASSLHTTGGGELFF.

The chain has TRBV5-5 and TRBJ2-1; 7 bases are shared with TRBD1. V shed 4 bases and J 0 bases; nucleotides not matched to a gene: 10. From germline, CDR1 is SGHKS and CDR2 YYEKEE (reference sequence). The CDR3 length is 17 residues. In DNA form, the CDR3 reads TGTGCCAGCAGCAGTACAGGGGCCGGTTTCTCCTACAATGAGCAGTTCTTC. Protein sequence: CASSSTGAGFSYNEQFF. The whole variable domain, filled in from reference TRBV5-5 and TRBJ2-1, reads DAGVTQSPTHLIKTRGQQVTLRCSPISGHKSVSWYQQVLGQGPQFIFQYYEKEERGRGNFPDRFSARQFPNYSSELNVNALLLGDSALYLCASSSTGAGFSYNEQFFGPGTRLTVL.

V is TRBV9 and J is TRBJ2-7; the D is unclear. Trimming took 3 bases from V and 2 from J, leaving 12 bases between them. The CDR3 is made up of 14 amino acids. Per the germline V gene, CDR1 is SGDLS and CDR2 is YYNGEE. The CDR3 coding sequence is TGTGCCAGCAGCGCTTCGACATTTACCTACGAGCAGTACTTC. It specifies CASSASTFTYEQYF.

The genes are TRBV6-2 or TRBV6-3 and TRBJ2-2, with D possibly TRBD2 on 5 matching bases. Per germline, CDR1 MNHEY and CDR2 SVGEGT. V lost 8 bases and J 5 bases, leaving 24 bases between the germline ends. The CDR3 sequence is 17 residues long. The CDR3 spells CASCQDLARPDTGELFF. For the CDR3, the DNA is TGTGCCAGCTGCCAGGACTTGGCTAGACCTGATACCGGGGAGCTGTTTTTT.

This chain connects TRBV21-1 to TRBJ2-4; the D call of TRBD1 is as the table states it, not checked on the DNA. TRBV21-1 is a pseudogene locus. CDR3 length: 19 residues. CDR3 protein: CASSLRTGGLGLAKNIQYF. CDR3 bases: TGTGCCAGCAGCCTCCGAACAGGGGGCTTAGGGCTAGCCAAAAACATTCAGTACTTC.

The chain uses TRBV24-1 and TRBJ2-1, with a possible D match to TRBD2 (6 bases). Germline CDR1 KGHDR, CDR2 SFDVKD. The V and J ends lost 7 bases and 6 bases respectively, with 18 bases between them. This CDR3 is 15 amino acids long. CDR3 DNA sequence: TGTGCCACCAGCGGAGAAGAGACTAGTCTCAATGAGCAGTTCTTC. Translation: CATSGEETSLNEQFF.

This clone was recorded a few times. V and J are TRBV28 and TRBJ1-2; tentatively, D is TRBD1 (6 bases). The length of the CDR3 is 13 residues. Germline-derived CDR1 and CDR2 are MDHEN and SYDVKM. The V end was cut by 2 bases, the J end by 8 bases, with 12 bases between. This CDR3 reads CASSLTSTGGYTF. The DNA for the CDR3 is TGTGCCAGCAGTTTAACCTCCACAGGGGGCTACACCTTC.

CDR3 in amino acids: CASSLARPSGSYNEQFF. CDR3 coding DNA: TGTGCCAGCAGCTTAGCCCGCCCTAGCGGCTCCTACAATGAGCAGTTCTTC. The chain carries TRBV7-8 and TRBJ2-1; 7 positions agree with TRBD2. The V and J ends lost 0 bases and 0 bases, in that order; junction bases with no gene match: 5. CDR3 length: 17 residues. CDR1 is SGHVS and CDR2 is FQNEAQ in the germline V gene.

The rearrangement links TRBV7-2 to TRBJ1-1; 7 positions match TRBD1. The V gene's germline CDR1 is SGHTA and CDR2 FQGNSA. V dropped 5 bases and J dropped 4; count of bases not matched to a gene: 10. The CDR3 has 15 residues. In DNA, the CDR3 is TGTGCCAGCAGCCCGACAGGGCTCGGTGGCACTGAAGCTTTCTTT. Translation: CASSPTGLGGTEAFF.

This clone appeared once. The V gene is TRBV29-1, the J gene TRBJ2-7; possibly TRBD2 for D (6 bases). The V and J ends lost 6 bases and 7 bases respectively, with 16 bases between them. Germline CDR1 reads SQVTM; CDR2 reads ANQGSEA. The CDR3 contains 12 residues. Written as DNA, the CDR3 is TGCAGCGTGCGAGCGGGTGGCGGAGAGCAGTACTTC. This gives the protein CSVRAGGGEQYF.

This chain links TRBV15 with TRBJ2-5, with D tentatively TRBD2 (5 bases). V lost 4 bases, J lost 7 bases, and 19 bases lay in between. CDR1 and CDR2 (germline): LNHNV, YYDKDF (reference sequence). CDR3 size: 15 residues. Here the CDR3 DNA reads TGTGCCACCAGCAATGAGGCGGGTGGGCCCAGGACCCAGTACTTC. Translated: CATSNEAGGPRTQYF.

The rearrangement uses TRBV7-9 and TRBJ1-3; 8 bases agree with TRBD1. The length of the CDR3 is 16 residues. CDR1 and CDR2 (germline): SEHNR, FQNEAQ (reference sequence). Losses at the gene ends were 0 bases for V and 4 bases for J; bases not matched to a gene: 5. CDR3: CASSLATGAGGNTIYF. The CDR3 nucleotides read TGTGCCAGCAGCTTAGCGACAGGGGCTGGAGGAAACACCATATATTTT.